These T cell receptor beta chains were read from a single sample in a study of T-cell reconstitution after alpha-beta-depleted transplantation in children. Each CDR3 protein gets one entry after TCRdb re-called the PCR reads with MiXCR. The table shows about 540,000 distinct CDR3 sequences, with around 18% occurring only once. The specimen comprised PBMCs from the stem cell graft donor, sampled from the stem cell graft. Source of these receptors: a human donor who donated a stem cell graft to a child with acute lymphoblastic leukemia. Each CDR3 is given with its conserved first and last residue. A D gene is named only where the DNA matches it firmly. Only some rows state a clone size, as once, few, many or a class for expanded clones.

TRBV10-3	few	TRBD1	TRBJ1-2	CAINPQGEANYGYTF	TGTGCCATCAACCCACAGGGGGAAGCTAACTATGGCTACACCTTC
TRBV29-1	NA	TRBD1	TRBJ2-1	CSVIGQGYNEQFF	TGCAGCGTTATAGGACAGGGATACAATGAGCAGTTCTTC
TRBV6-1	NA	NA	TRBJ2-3	CASSHFRVTTDTQYF	TGTGCCAGCAGTCATTTCAGGGTGACCACAGATACGCAGTATTTT
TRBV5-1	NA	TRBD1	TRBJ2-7	CASSSTTGGGYEQYF	TGCGCCAGCAGCTCGACTACAGGGGGTGGCTACGAGCAGTACTTC
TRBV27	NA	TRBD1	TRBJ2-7	CASSDRQGGTSYEQYF	TGTGCCAGCAGTGATCGACAGGGGGGTACCTCCTACGAGCAGTACTTC
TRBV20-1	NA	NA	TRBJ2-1	CSAVLGERVYNEQFF	TGCAGTGCAGTTCTGGGGGAGCGAGTATACAATGAGCAGTTCTTC
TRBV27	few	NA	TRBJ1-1	CASSLLGAGDTEAFF	TGTGCCAGCAGTTTATTGGGGGCGGGAGACACTGAAGCTTTCTTT
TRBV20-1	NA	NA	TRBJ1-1	CSASAGPMNTEAFF	TGCAGTGCTAGTGCAGGGCCCATGAACACTGAAGCTTTCTTT
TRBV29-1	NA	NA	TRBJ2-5	CSVNRDSETQYF	TGCAGCGTTAACAGGGACTCGGAGACCCAGTACTTC
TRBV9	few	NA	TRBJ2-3	CASSVVSGRVADTQYF	TGTGCCAGCAGCGTAGTAAGCGGCAGAGTAGCAGATACGCAGTATTTT
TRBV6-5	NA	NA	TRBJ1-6	CASSYRKNSPLHF	TGTGCCAGCAGTTATCGAAAGAATTCACCCCTCCACTTT
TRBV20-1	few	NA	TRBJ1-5	CSARVPVADQPQHF	TGCAGTGCTAGAGTGCCAGTGGCGGATCAGCCCCAGCATTTT
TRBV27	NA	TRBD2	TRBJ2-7	CASSPGTSGVYEQYF	TGTGCCAGCAGTCCAGGGACTAGCGGGGTCTACGAGCAGTACTTC
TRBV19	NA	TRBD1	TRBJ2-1	CASSWTGDSTYNEQFF	TGTGCCAGTAGTTGGACAGGGGACTCTACTTACAATGAGCAGTTCTTC
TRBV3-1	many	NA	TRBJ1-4	CASSQTGRGGMAKLFF	TGTGCCAGCAGCCAAACAGGGCGCGGCGGAATGGCAAAACTGTTTTTT
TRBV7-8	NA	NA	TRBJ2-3	CATGVLDTQYF	TGTGCCACCGGGGTGCTGGATACGCAGTATTTT
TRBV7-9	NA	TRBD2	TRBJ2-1	CASSLGLGLAQHNEQFF	TGTGCCAGCAGCCTAGGGCTGGGACTAGCACAGCACAATGAGCAGTTCTTC
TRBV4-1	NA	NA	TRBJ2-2	CASSQGELFTGELFF	TGCGCCAGCAGCCAAGGGGAGCTATTCACCGGGGAGCTGTTTTTT
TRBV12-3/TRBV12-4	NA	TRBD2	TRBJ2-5	CASSLLKTSGRSETQYF	TGTGCCAGCAGCCTCCTCAAAACTAGCGGGAGGTCAGAGACCCAGTACTTC
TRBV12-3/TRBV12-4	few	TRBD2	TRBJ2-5	CASRGIPGTSRQETQYF	TGTGCCAGCAGAGGGATTCCCGGGACTAGCAGGCAAGAGACCCAGTACTTC
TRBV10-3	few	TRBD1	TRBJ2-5	CATRGQGGDQETQYF	TGTGCCACCAGGGGACAGGGAGGGGACCAAGAGACCCAGTACTTC
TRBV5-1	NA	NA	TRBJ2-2	CASRPGPPAGELFF	TGCGCCAGCAGACCGGGGCCCCCGGCCGGGGAGCTGTTTTTT
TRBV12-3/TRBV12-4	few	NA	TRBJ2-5	CASSSRMGTLGETQYF	TGTGCCAGCAGTTCCCGAATGGGGACATTGGGGGAGACCCAGTACTTC
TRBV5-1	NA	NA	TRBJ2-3	CASSLMGLRINTDTQYF	TGCGCCAGCAGCTTGATGGGACTCAGGATTAACACAGATACGCAGTATTTT
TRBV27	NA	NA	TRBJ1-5	CASSPLGGFNQPQHF	TGTGCCAGCAGTCCCCTGGGGGGTTTCAATCAGCCCCAGCATTTT
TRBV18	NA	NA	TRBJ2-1	CASSINGLGNEQFF	TGTGCCAGCTCGATCAACGGGTTGGGAAATGAGCAGTTCTTC